Sequencing of this TCR beta chain was carried out in a study of shared clonotypes between healthy human individuals. Whole-study results and caveats: A limitation of the genetic and exposure-history diversity represented arose from few donors. Clonotype sharing levels among donors were expected to vary with sequencing depth.

In the case of this clone: What it binds is unknown.

Only in-frame clones appear in the TCRdb table, and some are missing; sequencing was by immunoSEQ multiplex PCR. This sample yields fewer than 400,000 clones, of which about 74% are seen a single time; 10% belongs to the top ten. Splitting of CD4+ cells produced CD45RA+ naive and CD45RA-negative memory subsets. Germline V gene data show CDR1 as SGDLS and CDR2 as YYNGEE. V was cut by 3 bases and J by 0 bases, with 27 bases left in between. The CDR3 sequence is 20 residues long. This receptor was identified in a man aged 25-45 years in good health. The gene calls are TRBV9 and TRBJ1-1; D is ambiguous. Sequenced: memory CD4+ T cells sorted from blood. This sample's subset: CD45RA-negative fraction. CDR3 protein: CASSDCKEGRRPGLNTEAFF. The CDR3 nucleotides are TGTGCCAGCAGCGATTGTAAAGAAGGACGGCGCCCCGGCCTGAACACTGAAGCTTTCTTT.